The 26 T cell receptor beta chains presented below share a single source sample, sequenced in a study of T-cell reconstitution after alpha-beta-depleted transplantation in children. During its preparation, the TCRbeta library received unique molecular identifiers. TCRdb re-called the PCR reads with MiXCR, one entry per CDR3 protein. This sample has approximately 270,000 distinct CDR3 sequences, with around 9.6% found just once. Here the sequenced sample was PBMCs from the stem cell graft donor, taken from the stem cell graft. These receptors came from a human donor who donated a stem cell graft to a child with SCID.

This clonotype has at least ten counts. CDR3 DNA: TGTGCCAGCACCCTAGGGGTCGGTGGGTATGGAGATACGCAGTATTTT. Its protein product is CASTLGVGGYGDTQYF. V usage is TRBV7-6 and J usage is TRBJ2-3, with D perhaps TRBD1 (5 bases). Germline CDR1 and CDR2: SGHVS and FNYEAQ. The CDR3 is made up of 16 amino acids. Trimming pared 7 bases from V and 5 bases from J, leaving 22 bases between.

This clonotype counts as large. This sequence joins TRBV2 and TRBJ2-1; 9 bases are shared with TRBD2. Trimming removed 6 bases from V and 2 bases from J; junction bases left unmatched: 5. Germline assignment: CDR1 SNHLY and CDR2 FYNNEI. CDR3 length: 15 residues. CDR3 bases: TGTGCCAGCAGGCCCTTAGCGGGGGCCTACAATGAGCAGTTCTTC. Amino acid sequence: CASRPLAGAYNEQFF.

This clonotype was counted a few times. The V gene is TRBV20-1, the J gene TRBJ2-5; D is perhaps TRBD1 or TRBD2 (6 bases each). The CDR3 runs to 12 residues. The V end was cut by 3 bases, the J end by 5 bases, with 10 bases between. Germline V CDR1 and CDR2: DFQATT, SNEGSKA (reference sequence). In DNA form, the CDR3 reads TGCAGTGCTAGGGGGGCGGGGGAGACCCAGTACTTC. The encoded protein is CSARGAGETQYF.

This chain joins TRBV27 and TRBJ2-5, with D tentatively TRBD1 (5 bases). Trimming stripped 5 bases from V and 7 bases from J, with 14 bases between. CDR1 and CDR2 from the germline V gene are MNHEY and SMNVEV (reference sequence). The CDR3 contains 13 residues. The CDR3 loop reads CASSPQGFWTQYF. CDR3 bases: TGTGCCAGCAGTCCCCAGGGATTCTGGACCCAGTACTTC.

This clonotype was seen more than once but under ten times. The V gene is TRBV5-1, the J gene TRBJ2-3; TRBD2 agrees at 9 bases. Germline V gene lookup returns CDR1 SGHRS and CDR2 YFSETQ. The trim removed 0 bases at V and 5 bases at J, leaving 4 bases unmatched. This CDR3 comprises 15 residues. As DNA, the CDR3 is TGCGCCAGCAGCTTGGCGGTTAGCGGGGGAGATACGCAGTATTTT. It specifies CASSLAVSGGDTQYF. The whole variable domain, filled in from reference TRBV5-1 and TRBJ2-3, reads KAGVTQTPRYLIKTRGQQVTLSCSPISGHRSVSWYQQTPGQGLQFLFEYFSETQRNKGNFPGRFSGRQFSNSRSEMNVSTLELGDSALYLCASSLAVSGGDTQYFGPGTRLTVL.

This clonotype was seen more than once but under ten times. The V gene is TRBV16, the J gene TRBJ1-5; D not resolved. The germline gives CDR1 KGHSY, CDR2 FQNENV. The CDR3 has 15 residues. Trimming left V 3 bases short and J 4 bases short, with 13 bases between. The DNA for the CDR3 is TGTGCCAGCAGCCATCAAGGACGGGGAAATCAGCCCCAGCATTTT. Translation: CASSHQGRGNQPQHF. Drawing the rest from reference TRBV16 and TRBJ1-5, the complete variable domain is GEEVAQTPKHLVRGEGQKAKLYCAPIKGHSYVFWYQQVLKNEFKFLISFQNENVFDETGMPKERFSAKCLPNSPCSLEIQATKLEDSAVYFCASSHQGRGNQPQHFGDGTRLSIL.

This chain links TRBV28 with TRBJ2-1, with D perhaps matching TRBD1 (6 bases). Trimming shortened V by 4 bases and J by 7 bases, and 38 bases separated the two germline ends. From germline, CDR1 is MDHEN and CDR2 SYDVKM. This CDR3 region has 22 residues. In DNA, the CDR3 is TGTGCCAGCAGTTCCTTGAGAGGGGACATCGCGCGAGGGGAGTTATATGGGAATGAGCAGTTCTTC. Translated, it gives CASSSLRGDIARGELYGNEQFF.

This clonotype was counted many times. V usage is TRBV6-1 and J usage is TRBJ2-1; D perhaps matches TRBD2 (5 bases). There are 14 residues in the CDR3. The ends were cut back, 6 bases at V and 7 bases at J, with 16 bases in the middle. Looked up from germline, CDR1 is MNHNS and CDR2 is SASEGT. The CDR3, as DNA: TGTGCCAGCAGCCTCGGGCTAGCACCGAATGAGCAGTTCTTC. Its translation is CASSLGLAPNEQFF.

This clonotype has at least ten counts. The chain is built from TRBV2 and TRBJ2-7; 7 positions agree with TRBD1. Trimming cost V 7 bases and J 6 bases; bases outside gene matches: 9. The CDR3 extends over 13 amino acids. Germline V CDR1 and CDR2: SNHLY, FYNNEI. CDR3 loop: CASTGTAGGEQYF. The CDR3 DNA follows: TGTGCCAGCACCGGGACAGCCGGTGGCGAGCAGTACTTC. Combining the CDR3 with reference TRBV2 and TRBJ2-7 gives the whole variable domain EPEVTQTPSHQVTQMGQEVILRCVPISNHLYFYWYRQILGQKVEFLVSFYNNEISEKSEIFDDQFSVERPDGSNFTLKIRSTKLEDSAMYFCASTGTAGGEQYFGPGTRLTVT.

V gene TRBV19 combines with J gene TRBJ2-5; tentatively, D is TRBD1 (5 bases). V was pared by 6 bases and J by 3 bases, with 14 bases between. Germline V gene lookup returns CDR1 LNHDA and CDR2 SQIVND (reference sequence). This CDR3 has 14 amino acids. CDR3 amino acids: CASRDRVDKETQYF. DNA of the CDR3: TGTGCCAGTAGAGATCGAGTGGACAAAGAGACCCAGTACTTC.

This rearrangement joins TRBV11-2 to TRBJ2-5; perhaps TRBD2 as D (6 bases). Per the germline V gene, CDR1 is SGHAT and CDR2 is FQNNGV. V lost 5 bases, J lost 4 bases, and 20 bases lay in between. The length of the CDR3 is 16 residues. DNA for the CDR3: TGTGCCAGCAGCCCTCGGCGCGCCGACGGGGGAGAGACCCAGTACTTC. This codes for CASSPRRADGGETQYF.

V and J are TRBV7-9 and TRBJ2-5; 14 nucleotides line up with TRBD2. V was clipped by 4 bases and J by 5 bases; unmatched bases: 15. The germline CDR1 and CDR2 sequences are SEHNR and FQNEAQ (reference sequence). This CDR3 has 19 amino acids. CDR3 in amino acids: CASSSASGTSGGSVETQYF. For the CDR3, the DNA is TGTGCCAGCAGCTCCGCCTCCGGGACTAGCGGGGGATCGGTGGAGACCCAGTACTTC.

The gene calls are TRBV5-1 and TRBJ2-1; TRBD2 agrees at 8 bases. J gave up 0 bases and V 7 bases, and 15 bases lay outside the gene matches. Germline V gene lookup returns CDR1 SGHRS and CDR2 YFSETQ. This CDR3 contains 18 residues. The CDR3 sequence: CASGLSRGGQSSYNEQFF. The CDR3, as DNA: TGCGCCAGCGGCCTTTCTCGGGGGGGCCAAAGCTCCTACAATGAGCAGTTCTTC.

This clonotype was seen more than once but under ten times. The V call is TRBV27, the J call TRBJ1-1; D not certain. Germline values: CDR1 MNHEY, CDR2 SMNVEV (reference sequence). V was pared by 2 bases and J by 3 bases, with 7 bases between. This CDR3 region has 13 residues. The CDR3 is CASSLTRDTEAFF. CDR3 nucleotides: TGTGCCAGCAGTTTAACGAGAGACACTGAAGCTTTCTTT.

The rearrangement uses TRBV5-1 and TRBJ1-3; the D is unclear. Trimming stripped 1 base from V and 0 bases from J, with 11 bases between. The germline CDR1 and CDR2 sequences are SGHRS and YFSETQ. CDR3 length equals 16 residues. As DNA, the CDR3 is TGCGCCAGCAGCTTGACGTTTTCCTACTCTGGAAACACCATATATTTT. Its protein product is CASSLTFSYSGNTIYF.

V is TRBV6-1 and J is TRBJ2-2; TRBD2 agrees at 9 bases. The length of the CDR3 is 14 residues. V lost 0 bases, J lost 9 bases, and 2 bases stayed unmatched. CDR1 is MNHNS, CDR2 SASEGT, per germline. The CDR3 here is CASSEALAGRELFF. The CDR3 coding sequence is TGTGCCAGCAGTGAAGCTCTAGCGGGGAGGGAGCTGTTTTTT.

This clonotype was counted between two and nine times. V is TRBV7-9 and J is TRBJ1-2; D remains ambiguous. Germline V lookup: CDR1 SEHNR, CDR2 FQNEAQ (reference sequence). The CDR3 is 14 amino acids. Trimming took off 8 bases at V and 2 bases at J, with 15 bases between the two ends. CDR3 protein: CASGLALINYGYTF. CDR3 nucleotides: TGTGCCAGCGGATTGGCCTTAATAAACTATGGCTACACCTTC.

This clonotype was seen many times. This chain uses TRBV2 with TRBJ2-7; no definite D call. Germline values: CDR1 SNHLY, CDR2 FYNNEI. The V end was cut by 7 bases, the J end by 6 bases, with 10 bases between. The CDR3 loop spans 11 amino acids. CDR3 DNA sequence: TGTGCCAGCATTACAAAGCTCGAGCAGTACTTC. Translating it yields CASITKLEQYF.

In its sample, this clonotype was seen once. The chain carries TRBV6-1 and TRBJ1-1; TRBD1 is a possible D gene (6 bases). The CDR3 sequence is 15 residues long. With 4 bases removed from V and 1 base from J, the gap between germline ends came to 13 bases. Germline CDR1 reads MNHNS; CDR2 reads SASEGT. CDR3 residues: CASSGATTGNTEAFF. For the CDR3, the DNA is TGTGCCAGCAGTGGAGCAACGACAGGGAACACTGAAGCTTTCTTT.

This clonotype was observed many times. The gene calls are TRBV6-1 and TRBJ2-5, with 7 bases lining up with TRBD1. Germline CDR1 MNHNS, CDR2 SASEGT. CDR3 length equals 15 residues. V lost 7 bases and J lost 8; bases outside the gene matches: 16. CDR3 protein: CASTHKTGVGGTQYF. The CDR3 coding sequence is TGTGCCAGCACTCATAAAACAGGGGTTGGTGGAACCCAGTACTTC.

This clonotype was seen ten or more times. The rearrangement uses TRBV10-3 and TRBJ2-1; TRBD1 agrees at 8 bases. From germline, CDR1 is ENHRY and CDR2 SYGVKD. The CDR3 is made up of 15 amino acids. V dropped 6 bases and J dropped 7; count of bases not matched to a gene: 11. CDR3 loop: CAISGGQGFLNEQFF. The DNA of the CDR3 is TGTGCCATCAGCGGAGGACAGGGTTTTTTGAATGAGCAGTTCTTC.

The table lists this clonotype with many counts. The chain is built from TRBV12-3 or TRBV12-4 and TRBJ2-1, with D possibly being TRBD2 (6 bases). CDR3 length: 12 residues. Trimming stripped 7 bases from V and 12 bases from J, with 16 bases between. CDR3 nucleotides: TGTGCCAGCACCTACCGGGGGATAGGGCAGTTCTTC. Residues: CASTYRGIGQFF.

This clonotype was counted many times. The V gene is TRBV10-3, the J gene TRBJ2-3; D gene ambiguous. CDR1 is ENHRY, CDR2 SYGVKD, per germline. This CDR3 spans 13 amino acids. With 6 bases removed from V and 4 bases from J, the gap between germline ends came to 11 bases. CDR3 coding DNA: TGTGCCATCAGATATGCGCCGGCAGATACGCAGTATTTT. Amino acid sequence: CAIRYAPADTQYF.

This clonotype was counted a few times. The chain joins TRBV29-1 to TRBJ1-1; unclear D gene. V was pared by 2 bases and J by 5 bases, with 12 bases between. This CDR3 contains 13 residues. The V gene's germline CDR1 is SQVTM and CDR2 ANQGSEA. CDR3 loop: CSVENRRGTEAFF. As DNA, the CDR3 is TGCAGCGTTGAAAATCGGCGGGGTACTGAAGCTTTCTTT.

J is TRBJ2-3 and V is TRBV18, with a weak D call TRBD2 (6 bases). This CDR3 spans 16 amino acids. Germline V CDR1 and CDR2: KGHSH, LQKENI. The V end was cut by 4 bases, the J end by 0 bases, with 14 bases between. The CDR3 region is CASSLLGGPSTDTQYF. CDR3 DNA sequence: TGTGCCAGCTCACTCCTCGGGGGACCTAGCACAGATACGCAGTATTTT.

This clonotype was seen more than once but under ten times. CDR3 in amino acids: CSGTSWETQYF. The CDR3 region has the DNA TGCAGCGGGACTAGTTGGGAGACCCAGTACTTC. The V call is TRBV29-1, the J call TRBJ2-5; 7 bases line up with TRBD2. The CDR3 consists of 11 residues. Per germline, CDR1 SQVTM and CDR2 ANQGSEA. The trim removed 7 bases at V and 5 bases at J, leaving 4 bases unmatched.